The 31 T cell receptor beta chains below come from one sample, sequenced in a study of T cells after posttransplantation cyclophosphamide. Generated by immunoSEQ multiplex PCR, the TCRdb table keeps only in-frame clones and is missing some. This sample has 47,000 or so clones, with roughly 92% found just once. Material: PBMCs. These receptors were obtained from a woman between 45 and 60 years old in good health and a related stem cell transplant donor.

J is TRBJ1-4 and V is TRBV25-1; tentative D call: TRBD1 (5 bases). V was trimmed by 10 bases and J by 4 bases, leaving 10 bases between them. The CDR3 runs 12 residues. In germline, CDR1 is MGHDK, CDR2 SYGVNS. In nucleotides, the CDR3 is TGTGCCACCCGACAGCTTAATGAAAAACTGTTTTTT. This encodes CATRQLNEKLFF.

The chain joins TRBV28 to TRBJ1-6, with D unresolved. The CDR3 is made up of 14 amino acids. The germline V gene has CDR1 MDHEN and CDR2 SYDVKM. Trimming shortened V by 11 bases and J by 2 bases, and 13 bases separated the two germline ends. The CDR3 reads CAAGRRPYNSPLHF. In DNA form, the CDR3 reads TGTGCCGCGGGGAGACGGCCCTATAATTCACCCCTCCACTTT. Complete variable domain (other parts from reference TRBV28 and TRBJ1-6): DVKVTQSSRYLVKRTGEKVFLECVQDMDHENMFWYRQDPGLGLRLIYFSYDVKMKEKGDIPEGYSVSREKKERFSLILESASTNQTSMYLCAAGRRPYNSPLHFGNGTRLTVT.

The CDR3: CASSPVSGGYGYTF. The CDR3 coding sequence is TGTGCCAGCAGCCCAGTTTCGGGGGGCTATGGCTACACCTTC. The chain employs TRBV7-6 and TRBJ1-2, with TRBD1 as a possible D gene (5 bases). This CDR3 comprises 14 residues. The germline V gene encodes CDR1 SGHVS and CDR2 FNYEAQ. Trimming pared 5 bases from V and 4 bases from J, leaving 14 bases between. The full variable domain, rest sourced from reference TRBV7-6 and TRBJ1-2, is GAGVSQSPRYKVTKRGQDVALRCDPISGHVSLYWYRQALGQGPEFLTYFNYEAQQDKSGLPNDRFSAERPEGSISTLTIQRTEQRDSAMYRCASSPVSGGYGYTFGSGTRLTVV.

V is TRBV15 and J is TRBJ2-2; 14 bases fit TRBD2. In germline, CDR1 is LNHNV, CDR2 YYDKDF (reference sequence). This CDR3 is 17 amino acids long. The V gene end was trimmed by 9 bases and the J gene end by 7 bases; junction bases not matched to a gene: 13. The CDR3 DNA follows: TGTGCCACAACTCCGGGACTAGCGGGGGTGGACGGCGGGGAGCTGTTTTTT. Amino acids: CATTPGLAGVDGGELFF.

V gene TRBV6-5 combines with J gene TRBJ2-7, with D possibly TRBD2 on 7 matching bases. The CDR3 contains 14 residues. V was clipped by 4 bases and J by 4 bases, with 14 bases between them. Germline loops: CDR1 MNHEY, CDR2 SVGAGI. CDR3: CASSSRGGRYEQYF. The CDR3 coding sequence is TGTGCCAGCAGTTCTCGCGGGGGCAGGTACGAGCAGTACTTC.

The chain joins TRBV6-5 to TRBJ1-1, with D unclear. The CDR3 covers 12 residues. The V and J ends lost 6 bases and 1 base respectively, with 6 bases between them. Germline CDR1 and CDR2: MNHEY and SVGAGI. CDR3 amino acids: CASRGPNTEAFF. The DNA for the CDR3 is TGTGCCAGCAGGGGCCCGAACACTGAAGCTTTCTTT.

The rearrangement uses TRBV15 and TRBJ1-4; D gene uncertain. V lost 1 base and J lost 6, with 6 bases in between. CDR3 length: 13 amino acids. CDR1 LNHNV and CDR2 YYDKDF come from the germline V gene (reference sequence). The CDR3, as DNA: TGTGCCACCAGCAGAGTTCCCGATGAAAAACTGTTTTTT. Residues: CATSRVPDEKLFF.

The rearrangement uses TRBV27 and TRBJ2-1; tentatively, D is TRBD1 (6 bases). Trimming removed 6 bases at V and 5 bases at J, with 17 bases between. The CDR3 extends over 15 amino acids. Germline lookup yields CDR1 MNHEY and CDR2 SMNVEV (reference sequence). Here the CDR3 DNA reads TGTGCCAGCAGCCCCCGAACAGGGACAAACAATGAGCAGTTCTTC. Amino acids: CASSPRTGTNNEQFF.

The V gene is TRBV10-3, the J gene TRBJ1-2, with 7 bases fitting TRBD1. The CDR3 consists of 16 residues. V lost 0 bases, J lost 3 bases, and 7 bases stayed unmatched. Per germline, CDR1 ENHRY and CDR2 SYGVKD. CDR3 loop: CAISESQTQGHYGYTF. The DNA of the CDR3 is TGTGCCATCAGTGAGTCCCAAACACAGGGGCACTATGGCTACACCTTC.

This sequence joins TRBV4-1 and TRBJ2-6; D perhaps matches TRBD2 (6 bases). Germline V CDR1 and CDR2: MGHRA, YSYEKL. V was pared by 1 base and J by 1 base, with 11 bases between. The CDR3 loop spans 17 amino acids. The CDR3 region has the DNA TGCGCCAGCAGCCAAGTGGGGGGACGGTCTGGGGCCAACGTCCTGACTTTC. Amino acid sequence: CASSQVGGRSGANVLTF.

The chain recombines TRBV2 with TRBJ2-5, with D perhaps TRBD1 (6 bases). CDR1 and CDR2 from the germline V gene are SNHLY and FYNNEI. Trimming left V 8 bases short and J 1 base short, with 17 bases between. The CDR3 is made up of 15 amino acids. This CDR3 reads CASRRGGQFQETQYF. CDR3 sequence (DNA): TGTGCCAGCCGGAGAGGAGGACAGTTCCAAGAGACCCAGTACTTC.

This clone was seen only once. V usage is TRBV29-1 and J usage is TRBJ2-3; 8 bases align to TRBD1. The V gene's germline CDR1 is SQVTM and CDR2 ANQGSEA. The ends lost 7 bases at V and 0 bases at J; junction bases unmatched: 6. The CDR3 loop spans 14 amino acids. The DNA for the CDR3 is TGCAGCGCCGGGGACAGGCAAAGCACAGATACGCAGTATTTT. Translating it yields CSAGDRQSTDTQYF.

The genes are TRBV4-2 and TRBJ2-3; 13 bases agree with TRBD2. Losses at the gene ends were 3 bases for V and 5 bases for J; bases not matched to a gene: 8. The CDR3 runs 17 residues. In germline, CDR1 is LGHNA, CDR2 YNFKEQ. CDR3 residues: CASSQAGLAGELDTQYF. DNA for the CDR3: TGTGCCAGCAGCCAGGCTGGACTAGCGGGAGAGTTAGATACGCAGTATTTT.

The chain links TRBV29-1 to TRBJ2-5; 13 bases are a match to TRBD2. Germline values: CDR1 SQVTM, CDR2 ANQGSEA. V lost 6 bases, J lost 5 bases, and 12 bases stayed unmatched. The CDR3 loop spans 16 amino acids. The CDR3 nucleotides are TGCAGCGTGGGTCCCGGGACTAGCGGGATTCGGGAGACCCAGTACTTC. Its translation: CSVGPGTSGIRETQYF.

The CDR3 here is CASSVTLPRQGFVENTEAFF. As DNA, the CDR3 is TGTGCCAGCAGTGTAACCCTTCCTCGACAGGGGTTTGTAGAGAACACTGAAGCTTTCTTT. The chain combines TRBV2 with TRBJ1-1; 8 nucleotides match TRBD1. CDR1 and CDR2 (germline): SNHLY, FYNNEI. V lost 4 bases to trimming and J lost 1 base; unmatched junction nucleotides: 20. This CDR3 region has 20 residues.

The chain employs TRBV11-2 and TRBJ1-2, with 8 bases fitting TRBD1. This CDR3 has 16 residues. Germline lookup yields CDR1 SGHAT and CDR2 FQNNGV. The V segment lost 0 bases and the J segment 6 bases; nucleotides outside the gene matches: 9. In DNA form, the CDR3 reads TGTGCCAGCAGCTTAGATCGGGCAGGGGGCTTGGATGGCTACACCTTC. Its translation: CASSLDRAGGLDGYTF. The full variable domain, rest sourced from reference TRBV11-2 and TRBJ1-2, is EAGVAQSPRYKIIEKRQSVAFWCNPISGHATLYWYQQILGQGPKLLIQFQNNGVVDDSQLPKDRFSAERLKGVDSTLKIQPAKLEDSAVYLCASSLDRAGGLDGYTFGSGTRLTVV.

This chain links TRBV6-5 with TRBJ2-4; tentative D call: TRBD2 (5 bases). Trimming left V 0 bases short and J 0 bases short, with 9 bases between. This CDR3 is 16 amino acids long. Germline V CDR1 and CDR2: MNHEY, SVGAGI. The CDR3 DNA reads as TGTGCCAGCAGTTACTCGACTGAGGGAGCCAAAAACATTCAGTACTTC. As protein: CASSYSTEGAKNIQYF.

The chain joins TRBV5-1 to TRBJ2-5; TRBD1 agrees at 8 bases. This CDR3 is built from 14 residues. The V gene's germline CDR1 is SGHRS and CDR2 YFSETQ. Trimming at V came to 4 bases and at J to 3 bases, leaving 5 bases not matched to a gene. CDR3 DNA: TGCGCCAGCAGCCCAGGGGGCCAGGAAGAGACCCAGTACTTC. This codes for CASSPGGQEETQYF.

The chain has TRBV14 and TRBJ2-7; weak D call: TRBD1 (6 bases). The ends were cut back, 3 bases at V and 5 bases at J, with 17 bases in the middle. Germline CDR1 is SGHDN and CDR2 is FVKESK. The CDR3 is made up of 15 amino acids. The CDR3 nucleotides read TGTGCCAGCAGCCACGCCCAGGGGCGACTTCACGAGCAGTACTTC. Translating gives CASSHAQGRLHEQYF.

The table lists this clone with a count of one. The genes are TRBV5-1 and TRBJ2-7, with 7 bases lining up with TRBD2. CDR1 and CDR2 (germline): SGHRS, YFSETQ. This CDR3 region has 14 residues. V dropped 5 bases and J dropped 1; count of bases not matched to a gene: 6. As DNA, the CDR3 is TGCGCCAGCAGGATGGAGCGGGGATCCTACGAGCAGTACTTC. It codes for CASRMERGSYEQYF.

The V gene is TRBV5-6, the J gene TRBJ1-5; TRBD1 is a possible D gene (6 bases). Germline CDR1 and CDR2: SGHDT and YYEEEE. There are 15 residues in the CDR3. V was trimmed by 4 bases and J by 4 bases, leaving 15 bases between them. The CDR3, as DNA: TGTGCCAGCAGCGAGCGAAAGGGGGAGAATCAGCCCCAGCATTTT. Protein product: CASSERKGENQPQHF. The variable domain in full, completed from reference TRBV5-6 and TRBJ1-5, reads DAGVTQSPTHLIKTRGQQVTLRCSPKSGHDTVSWYQQALGQGPQFIFQYYEEEERQRGNFPDRFSGHQFPNYSSELNVNALLLGDSALYLCASSERKGENQPQHFGDGTRLSIL.

CDR3 sequence reads: CASILDREAGGYTF. Here the CDR3 DNA reads TGTGCCAGTATCCTCGACAGGGAGGCTGGTGGCTACACCTTC. The rearrangement uses TRBV19 and TRBJ1-2, with 7 bases that match TRBD1. The CDR3 spans 14 residues. Germline assignment: CDR1 LNHDA and CDR2 SQIVND (reference sequence). V was pared by 7 bases and J by 7 bases, with 12 bases of the junction left unmatched.

In DNA, the CDR3 is TGTGCCAGCAGCGTCATAGGGACAGATGAAGCTTTCTTT. Translating gives CASSVIGTDEAFF. This chain connects TRBV9 to TRBJ1-1; 7 bases line up with TRBD1. CDR3 length: 13 residues. V shed 2 bases and J 7 bases; nucleotides not matched to a gene: 5. Germline-derived CDR1 and CDR2 are SGDLS and YYNGEE.

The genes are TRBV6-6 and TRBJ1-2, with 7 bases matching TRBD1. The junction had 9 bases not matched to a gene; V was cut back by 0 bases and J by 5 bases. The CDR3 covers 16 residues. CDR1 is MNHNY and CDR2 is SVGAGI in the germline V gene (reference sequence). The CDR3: CASSYSVQQGWYGYTF. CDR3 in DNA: TGTGCCAGCAGTTACTCAGTCCAACAGGGGTGGTATGGCTACACCTTC.

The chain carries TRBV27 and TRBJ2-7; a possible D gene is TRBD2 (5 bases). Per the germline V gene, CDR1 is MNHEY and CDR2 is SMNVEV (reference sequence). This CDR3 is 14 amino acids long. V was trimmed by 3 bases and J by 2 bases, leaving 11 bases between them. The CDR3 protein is CASSFGGPPYEQYF. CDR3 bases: TGTGCCAGCAGTTTTGGCGGGCCACCCTACGAGCAGTACTTC.

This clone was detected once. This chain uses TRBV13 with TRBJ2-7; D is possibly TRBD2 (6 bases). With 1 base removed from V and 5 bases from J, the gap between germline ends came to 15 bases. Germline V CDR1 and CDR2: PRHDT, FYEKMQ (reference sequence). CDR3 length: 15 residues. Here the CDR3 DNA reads TGTGCCAGCAGCTTAGTCGCGGGATTCACTCACGAGCAGTACTTC. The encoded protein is CASSLVAGFTHEQYF.

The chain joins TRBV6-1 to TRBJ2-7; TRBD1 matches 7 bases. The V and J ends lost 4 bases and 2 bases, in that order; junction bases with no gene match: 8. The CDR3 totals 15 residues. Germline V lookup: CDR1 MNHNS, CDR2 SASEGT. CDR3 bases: TGTGCCAGCAGTGTTTCCGGACAGGACGCCTACGAGCAGTACTTC. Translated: CASSVSGQDAYEQYF.

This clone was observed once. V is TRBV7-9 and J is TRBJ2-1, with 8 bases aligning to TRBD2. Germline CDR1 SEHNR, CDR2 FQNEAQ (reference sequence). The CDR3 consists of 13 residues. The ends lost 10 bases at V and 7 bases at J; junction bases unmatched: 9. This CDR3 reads CANSGGPVNEQFF. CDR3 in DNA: TGTGCCAACTCGGGGGGGCCGGTGAATGAGCAGTTCTTC.

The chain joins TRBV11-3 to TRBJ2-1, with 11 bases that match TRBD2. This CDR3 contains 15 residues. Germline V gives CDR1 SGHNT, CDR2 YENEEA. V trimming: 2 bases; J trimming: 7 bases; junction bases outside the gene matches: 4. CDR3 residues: CASSLIAGGINEQFF. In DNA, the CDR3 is TGTGCCAGCAGCTTAATAGCGGGGGGGATAAATGAGCAGTTCTTC.

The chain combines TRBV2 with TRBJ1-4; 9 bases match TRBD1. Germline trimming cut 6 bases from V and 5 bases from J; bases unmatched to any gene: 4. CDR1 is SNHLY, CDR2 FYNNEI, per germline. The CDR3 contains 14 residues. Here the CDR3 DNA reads TGTGCCAGCAGAGACAGGGGGGAGAATGAAAAACTGTTTTTT. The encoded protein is CASRDRGENEKLFF. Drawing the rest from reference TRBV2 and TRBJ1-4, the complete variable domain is EPEVTQTPSHQVTQMGQEVILRCVPISNHLYFYWYRQILGQKVEFLVSFYNNEISEKSEIFDDQFSVERPDGSNFTLKIRSTKLEDSAMYFCASRDRGENEKLFFGSGTQLSVL.

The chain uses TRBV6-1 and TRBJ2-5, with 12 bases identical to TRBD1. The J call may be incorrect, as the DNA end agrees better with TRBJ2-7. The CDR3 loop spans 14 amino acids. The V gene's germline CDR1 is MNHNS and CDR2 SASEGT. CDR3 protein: CASSAGTGGLEQYF. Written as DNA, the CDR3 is TGTGCCAGCAGTGCCGGGACAGGGGGCCTCGAGCAGTACTTC.